This passage covers 7 T cell receptor beta chains from one sample sequenced in a study of STAT5B mutations in CD4+ large granular lymphocyte leukemia. The protocol was immunoSEQ multiplex PCR, while the TCRdb copy is restricted to in-frame clones and leaves out a portion. The table has 30,000 to 40,000 clones, around 89% seen once. The material sequenced was CD4+ T cells from blood buffy coats. The receptors originated from a human donor in good health.

The chain couples TRBV6-5 to TRBJ2-7; TRBD1 agrees at 8 bases. V was clipped by 8 bases and J by 2 bases; unmatched bases: 2. The CDR3 loop spans 12 amino acids. Looked up from germline, CDR1 is MNHEY and CDR2 is SVGAGI. The chain's CDR3 is CASWTGTYEQYF. In nucleotides, the CDR3 is TGTGCCAGCTGGACAGGGACCTACGAGCAGTACTTC.

On this clone itself: At one of its ends the junction is not consistent with the germline gene, which may arise from a read error. The genes are TRBV4-1 and TRBJ1-4, with D tentatively TRBD1 (6 bases). CDR1 and CDR2 (germline): MGHRA, YSYEKL. The CDR3 sequence is 13 residues long. The chain's CDR3 is CASSQEGGRATVF. The CDR3, as DNA: TGCGCCAGCAGCCAAGAGGGGGGCAGGGCCACAGTTTTT.

CDR3 coding DNA: TGTGCCAGCAGCCCACTGGGGGCCGAACAGGGTTATGGCTACACCTTC. As protein: CASSPLGAEQGYGYTF. J is TRBJ1-2 and V is TRBV25-1; D might be TRBD1 (6 bases). From germline, CDR1 is MGHDK and CDR2 SYGVNS. CDR3 size: 16 residues. Trimming removed 6 bases at V and 5 bases at J, with 22 bases between.

V is TRBV9 and J is TRBJ1-1, with 7 nucleotides matching TRBD1. Trimming took 3 bases from V and 2 from J; bases not matched to a gene: 10. Germline V gives CDR1 SGDLS, CDR2 YYNGEE. This CDR3 has 16 residues. The CDR3 DNA is TGTGCCAGCAGCGCAGGACTCGGGACAGCCAACACTGAAGCTTTCTTT. Its protein product is CASSAGLGTANTEAFF. The complete variable domain, with remaining parts taken from reference TRBV9 and TRBJ1-1, reads DSGVTQTPKHLITATGQRVTLRCSPRSGDLSVYWYQQSLDQGLQFLIQYYNGEERAKGNILERFSAQQFPDLHSELNLSSLELGDSALYFCASSAGLGTANTEAFFGQGTRLTVV.

This clone has just a few counts. The J gene is TRBJ1-5, the V gene TRBV4-1, with TRBD1 matching 7 bases. CDR1 MGHRA and CDR2 YSYEKL come from the germline V gene. V lost 5 bases to trimming and J lost 1 base; unmatched junction nucleotides: 5. This CDR3 has 15 residues. The CDR3 coding sequence is TGCGCCAGCAGCTACGACAGGGCGAGCAATCAGCCCCAGCATTTT. Translated, it gives CASSYDRASNQPQHF.

The rearrangement uses TRBV6-5 and TRBJ1-2; 8 nucleotides align to TRBD1. The V segment lost 6 bases and the J segment 4 bases; nucleotides outside the gene matches: 7. The CDR3 is made up of 14 amino acids. Germline loops: CDR1 MNHEY, CDR2 SVGAGI. The CDR3 is CASRPDRGTYGYTF. The CDR3 DNA sequence: TGTGCCAGCAGGCCCGACAGGGGCACCTATGGCTACACCTTC.

This chain uses TRBV7-9 with TRBJ2-1; a weak D match, TRBD2 (6 bases). CDR1 and CDR2 from the germline V gene are SEHNR and FQNEAQ (reference sequence). The ends were cut back, 3 bases at V and 13 bases at J, with 13 bases in the middle. This CDR3 has 12 amino acids. The CDR3 here is CASSLGGAIQFF. The CDR3 DNA reads TGTGCCAGCAGCTTGGGCGGGGCTATACAGTTCTTC.